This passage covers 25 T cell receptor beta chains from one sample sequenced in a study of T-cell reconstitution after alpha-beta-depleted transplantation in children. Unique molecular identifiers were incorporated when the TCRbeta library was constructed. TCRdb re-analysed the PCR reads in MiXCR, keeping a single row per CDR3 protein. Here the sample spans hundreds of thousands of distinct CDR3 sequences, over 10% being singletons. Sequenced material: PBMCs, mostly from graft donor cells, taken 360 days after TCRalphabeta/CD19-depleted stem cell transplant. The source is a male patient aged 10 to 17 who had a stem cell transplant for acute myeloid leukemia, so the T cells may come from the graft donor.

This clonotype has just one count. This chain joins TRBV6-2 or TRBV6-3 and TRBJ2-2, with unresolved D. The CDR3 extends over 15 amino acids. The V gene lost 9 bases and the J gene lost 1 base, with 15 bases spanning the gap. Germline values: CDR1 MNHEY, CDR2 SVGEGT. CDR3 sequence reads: CASRSGPQNTGELFF. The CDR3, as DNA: TGTGCCAGTCGATCCGGGCCGCAGAACACCGGGGAGCTGTTTTTT.

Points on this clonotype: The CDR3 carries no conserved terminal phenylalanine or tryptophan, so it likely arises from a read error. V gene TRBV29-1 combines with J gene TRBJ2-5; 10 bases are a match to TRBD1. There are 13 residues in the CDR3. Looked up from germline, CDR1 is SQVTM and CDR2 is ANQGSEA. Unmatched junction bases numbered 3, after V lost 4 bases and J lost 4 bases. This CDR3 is CSVGDRGRETQYC. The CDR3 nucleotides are TGCAGCGTTGGAGACAGGGGGCGAGAGACCCAGTACTGC.

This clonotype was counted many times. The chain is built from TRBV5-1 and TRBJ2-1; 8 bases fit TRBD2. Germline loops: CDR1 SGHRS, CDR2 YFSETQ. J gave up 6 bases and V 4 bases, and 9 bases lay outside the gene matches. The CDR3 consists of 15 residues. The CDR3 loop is CASSPSPGGFNEQFF. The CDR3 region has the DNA TGCGCCAGCAGCCCCTCCCCGGGAGGGTTCAATGAGCAGTTCTTC.

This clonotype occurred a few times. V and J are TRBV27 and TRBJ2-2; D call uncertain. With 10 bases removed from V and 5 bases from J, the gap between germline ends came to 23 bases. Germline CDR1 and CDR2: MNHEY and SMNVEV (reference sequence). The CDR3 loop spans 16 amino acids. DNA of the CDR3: TGTGCCACCGCTGTACGATCTGGCCTCCTTACCGGGGAGCTGTTTTTT. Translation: CATAVRSGLLTGELFF.

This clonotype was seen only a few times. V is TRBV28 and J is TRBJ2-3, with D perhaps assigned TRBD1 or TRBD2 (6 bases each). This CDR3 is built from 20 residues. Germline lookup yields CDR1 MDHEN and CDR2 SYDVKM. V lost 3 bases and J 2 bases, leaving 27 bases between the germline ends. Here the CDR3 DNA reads TGTGCCAGCAGTTTGGGGGCGCCGTACAGCGGGTGGACAAACACAGATACGCAGTATTTT. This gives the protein CASSLGAPYSGWTNTDTQYF.

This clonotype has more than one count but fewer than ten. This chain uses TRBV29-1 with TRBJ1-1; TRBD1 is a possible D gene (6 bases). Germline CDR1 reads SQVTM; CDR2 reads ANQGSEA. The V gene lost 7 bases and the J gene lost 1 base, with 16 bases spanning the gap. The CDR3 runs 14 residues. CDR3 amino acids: CSARGGRENTEAFF. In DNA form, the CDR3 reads TGCAGCGCGCGGGGGGGCAGAGAGAACACTGAAGCTTTCTTT.

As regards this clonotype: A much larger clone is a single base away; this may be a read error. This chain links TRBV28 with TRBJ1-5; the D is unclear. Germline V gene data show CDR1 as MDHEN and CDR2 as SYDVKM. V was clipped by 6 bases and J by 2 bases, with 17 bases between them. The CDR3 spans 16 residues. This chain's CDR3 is CASRLFLRAGNQPQHF. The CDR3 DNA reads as TGTGCCAGCAGACTGTTTCTGAGGGCGGGCAATCAGCCCCAGCATTTT.

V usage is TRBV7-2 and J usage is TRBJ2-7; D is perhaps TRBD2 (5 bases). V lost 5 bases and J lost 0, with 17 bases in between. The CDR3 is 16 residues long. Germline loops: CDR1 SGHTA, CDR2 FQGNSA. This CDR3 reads CASSPTRALPSYEQYF. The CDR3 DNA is TGTGCCAGCAGCCCCACTAGGGCCCTCCCCTCCTACGAGCAGTACTTC.

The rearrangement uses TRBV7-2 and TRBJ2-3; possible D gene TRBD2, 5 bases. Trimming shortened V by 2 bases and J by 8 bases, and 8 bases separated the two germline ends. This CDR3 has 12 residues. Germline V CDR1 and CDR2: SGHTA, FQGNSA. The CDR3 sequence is CASSLRGSTQYF. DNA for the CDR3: TGTGCCAGCAGCTTACGAGGGAGTACGCAGTATTTT.

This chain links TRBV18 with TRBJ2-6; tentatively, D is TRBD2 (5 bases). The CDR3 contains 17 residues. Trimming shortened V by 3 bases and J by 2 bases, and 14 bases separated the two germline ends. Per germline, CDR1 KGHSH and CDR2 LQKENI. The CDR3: CASSPYLAGAGANVLTF. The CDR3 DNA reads TGTGCCAGCTCACCTTACTTGGCCGGGGCTGGGGCCAACGTCCTGACTTTC.

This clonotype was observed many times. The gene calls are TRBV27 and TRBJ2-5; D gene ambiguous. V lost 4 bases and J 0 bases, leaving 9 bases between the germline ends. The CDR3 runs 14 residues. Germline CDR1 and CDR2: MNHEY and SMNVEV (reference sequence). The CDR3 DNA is TGTGCCAGCAGTTACCGGGCATACCAAGAGACCCAGTACTTC. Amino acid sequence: CASSYRAYQETQYF.

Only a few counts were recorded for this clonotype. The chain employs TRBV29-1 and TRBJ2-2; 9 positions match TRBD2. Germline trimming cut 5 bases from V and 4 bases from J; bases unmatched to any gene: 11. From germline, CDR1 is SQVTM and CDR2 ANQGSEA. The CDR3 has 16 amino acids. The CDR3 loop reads CSVPRAGGPGTGELFF. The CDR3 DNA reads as TGCAGCGTTCCGAGGGCGGGAGGGCCGGGCACCGGGGAGCTGTTTTTT.

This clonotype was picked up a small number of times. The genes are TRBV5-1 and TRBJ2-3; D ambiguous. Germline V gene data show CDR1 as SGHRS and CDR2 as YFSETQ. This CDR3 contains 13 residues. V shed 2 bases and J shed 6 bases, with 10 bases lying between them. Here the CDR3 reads CASSFASDDTQYF. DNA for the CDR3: TGCGCCAGCAGCTTTGCTTCAGACGATACGCAGTATTTT.

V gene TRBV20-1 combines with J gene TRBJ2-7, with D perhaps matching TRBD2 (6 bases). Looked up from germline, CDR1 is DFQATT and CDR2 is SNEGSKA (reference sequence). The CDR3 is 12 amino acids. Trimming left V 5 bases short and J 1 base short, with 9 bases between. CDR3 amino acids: CSAWDLSYEQYF. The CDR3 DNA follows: TGCAGTGCTTGGGACTTGTCCTACGAGCAGTACTTC.

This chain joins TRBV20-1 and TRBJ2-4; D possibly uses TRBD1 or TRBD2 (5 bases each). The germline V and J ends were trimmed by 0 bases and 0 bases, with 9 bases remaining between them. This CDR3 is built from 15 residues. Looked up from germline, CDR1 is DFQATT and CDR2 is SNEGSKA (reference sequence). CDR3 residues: CSARDPGTAKNIQYF. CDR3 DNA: TGCAGTGCTAGAGATCCTGGGACAGCCAAAAACATTCAGTACTTC.

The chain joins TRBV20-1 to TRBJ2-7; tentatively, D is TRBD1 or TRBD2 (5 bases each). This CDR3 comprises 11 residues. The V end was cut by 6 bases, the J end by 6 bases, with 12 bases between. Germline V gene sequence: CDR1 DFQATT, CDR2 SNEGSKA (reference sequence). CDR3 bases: TGCAGTGCCCGCCGTGGGGGCGAGCAGTACTTC. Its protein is CSARRGGEQYF.

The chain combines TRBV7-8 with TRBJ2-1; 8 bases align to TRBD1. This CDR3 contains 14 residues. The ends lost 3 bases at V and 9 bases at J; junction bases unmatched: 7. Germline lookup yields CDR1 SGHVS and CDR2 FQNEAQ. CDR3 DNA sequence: TGTGCCAGCAGCTTGGCAGGGACAGGAGTTGAGCAGTTCTTC. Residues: CASSLAGTGVEQFF.

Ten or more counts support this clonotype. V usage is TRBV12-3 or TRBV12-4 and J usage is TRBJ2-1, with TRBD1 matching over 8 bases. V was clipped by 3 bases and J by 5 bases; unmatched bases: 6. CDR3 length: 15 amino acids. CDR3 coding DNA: TGTGCCAGCAGTTTTTTCCAGGGGGCCGACAATGAGCAGTTCTTC. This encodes CASSFFQGADNEQFF.

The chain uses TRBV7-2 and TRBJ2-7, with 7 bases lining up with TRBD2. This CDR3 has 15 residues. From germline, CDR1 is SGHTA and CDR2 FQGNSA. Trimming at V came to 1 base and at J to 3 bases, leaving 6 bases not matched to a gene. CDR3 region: CASSLEAGASYEQYF. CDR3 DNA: TGTGCCAGCAGCTTAGAGGCGGGAGCAAGCTACGAGCAGTACTTC.

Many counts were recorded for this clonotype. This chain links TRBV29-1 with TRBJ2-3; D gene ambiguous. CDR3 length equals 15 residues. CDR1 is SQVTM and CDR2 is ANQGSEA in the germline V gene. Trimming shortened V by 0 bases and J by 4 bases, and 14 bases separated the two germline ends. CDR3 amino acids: CSVEDPFIRADTQYF. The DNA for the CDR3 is TGCAGCGTTGAAGATCCCTTCATAAGGGCAGATACGCAGTATTTT.

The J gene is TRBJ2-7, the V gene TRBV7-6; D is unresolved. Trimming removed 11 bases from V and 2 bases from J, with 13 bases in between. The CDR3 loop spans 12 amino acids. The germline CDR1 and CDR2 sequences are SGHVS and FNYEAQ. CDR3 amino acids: CAGNRGAYEQYF. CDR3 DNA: TGTGCCGGTAACCGAGGTGCCTACGAGCAGTACTTC.

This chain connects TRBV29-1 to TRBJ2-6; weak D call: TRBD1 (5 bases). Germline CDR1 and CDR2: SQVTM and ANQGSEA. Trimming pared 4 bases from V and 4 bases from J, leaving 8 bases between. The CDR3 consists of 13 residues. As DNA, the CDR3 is TGCAGCGTTGCCAGGGCCGGGGCCAACGTCCTGACTTTC. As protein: CSVARAGANVLTF.

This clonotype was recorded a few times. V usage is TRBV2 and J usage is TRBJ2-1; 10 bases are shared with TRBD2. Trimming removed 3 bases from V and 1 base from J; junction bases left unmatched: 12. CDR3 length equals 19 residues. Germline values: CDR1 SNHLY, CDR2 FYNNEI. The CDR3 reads CASSEFSPPSGRSYNEQFF. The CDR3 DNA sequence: TGTGCCAGCAGTGAGTTTTCCCCACCTAGCGGGAGATCCTACAATGAGCAGTTCTTC.

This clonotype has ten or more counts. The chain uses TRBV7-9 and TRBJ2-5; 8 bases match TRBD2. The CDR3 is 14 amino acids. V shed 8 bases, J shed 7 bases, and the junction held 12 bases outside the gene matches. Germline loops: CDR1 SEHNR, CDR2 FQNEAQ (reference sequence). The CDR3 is CASGSLGLAGTQYF. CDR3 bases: TGTGCCAGCGGCTCTCTAGGACTAGCAGGGACCCAGTACTTC.

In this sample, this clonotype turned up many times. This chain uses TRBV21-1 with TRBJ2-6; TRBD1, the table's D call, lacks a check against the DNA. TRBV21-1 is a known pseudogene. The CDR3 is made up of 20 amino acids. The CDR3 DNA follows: TGTGCCAGCTGCACCGAGTTCGGGCGCCGGACTAGTTCTGGGGCCAACGTCCTGACTTTC. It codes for CASCTEFGRRTSSGANVLTF.